A few counts support the clone carrying this TCR beta chain. The data are from a study of blood T cell repertoires in COVID-19. Study context: The analysed material was cDNA or gDNA that came from T cells, B-cell-depleted T cells, or PBMCs.

Authors' data handling: Estimation of nucleated cell counts relied on the amplification of reference gene primers. Generated by immunoSEQ multiplex PCR, the TCRdb table keeps only in-frame clones and is missing some. V, J and clone size are those of that table, while D and trimming were read from the DNA. The sample has around 160,000 clones; approximately 80% are singletons. Categorization into cohorts depended on clinical history that participants reported. Two consecutive negative NP/OP PCR tests, clearance, or resolved symptoms defined Cohort 3 recovery. V was trimmed by 6 bases and J by 2 bases, leaving 13 bases between them. The CDR3 consists of 14 residues. Germline CDR1 and CDR2: MNHEY and SVGEGT.

Input material: PBMCs or T cells enriched from blood (not recorded which). This chain links TRBV6-2 or TRBV6-3 with TRBJ1-1; TRBD1 might be the D (6 bases). This sequence was found in a man aged 35 to 55 who had recovered from COVID-19. The CDR3 DNA sequence: TGTGCCAGCAGCCCGGACAGACTAAACACTGAAGCTTTCTTT. The encoded protein is CASSPDRLNTEAFF.